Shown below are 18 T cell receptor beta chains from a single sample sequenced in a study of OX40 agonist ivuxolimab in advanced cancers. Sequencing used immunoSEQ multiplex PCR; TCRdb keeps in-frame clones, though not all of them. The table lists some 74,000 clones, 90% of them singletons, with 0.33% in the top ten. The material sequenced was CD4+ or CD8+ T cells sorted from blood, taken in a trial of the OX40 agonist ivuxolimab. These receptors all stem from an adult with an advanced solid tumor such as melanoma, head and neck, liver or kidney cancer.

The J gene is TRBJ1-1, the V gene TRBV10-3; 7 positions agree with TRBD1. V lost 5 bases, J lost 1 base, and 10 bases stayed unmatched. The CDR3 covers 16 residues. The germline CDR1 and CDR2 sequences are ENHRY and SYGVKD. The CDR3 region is CAISPRQGGQNTEAFF. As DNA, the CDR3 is TGTGCCATCAGTCCCAGACAGGGAGGCCAGAACACTGAAGCTTTCTTT.

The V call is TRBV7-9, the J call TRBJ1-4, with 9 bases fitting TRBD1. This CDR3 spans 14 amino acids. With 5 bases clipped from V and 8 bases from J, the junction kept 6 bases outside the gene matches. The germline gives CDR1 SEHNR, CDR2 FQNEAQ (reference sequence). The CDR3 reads CASSLDRGSEKLFF. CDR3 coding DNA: TGTGCCAGCAGCCTGGACAGGGGAAGCGAAAAACTGTTTTTT.

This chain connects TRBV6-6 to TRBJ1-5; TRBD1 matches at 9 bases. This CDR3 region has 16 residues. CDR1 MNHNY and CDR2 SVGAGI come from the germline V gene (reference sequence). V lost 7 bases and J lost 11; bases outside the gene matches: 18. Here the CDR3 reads CASTTQRGQGDLAQHF. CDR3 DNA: TGTGCCAGCACCACTCAAAGGGGACAGGGAGATTTGGCCCAGCATTTT.

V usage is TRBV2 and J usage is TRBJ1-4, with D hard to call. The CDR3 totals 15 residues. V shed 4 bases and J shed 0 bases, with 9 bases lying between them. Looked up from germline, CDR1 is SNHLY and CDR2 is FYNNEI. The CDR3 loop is CASSANNPTNEKLFF. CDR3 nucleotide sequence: TGTGCCAGCAGTGCAAACAATCCAACTAATGAAAAACTGTTTTTT. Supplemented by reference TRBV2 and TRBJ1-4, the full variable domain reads EPEVTQTPSHQVTQMGQEVILRCVPISNHLYFYWYRQILGQKVEFLVSFYNNEISEKSEIFDDQFSVERPDGSNFTLKIRSTKLEDSAMYFCASSANNPTNEKLFFGSGTQLSVL.

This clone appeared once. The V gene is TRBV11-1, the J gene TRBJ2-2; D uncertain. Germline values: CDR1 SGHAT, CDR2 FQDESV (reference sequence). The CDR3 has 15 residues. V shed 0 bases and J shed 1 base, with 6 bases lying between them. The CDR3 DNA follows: TGTGCCAGCAGCTTAGCGCTGAGGAACACCGGGGAGCTGTTTTTT. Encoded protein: CASSLALRNTGELFF.

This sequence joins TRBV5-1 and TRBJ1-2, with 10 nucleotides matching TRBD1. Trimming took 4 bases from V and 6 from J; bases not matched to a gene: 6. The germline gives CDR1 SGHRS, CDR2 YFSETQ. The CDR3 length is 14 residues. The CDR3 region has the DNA TGCGCCAGCAGCCGGGACAGGGGAAAGGATGGCTACACCTTC. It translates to CASSRDRGKDGYTF.

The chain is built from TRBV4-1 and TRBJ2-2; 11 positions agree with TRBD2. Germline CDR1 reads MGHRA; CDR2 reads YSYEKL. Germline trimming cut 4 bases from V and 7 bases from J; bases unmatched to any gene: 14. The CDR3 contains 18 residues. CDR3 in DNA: TGCGCCAGCAGCCCTAGGAGGCTAGCGGGGGGCCAGGTCGGGGAGCTGTTTTTT. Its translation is CASSPRRLAGGQVGELFF.

The CDR3 nucleotides are TGCAGCGTTGGTACTAGCGGGGGGCCTTTGAAGCAGTATTTT. As protein: CSVGTSGGPLKQYF. The genes are TRBV29-1 and TRBJ2-3; 12 bases match TRBD2. After removal of 4 bases from V and 11 bases from J, the junction contained 10 bases not matched to a gene. The length of the CDR3 is 14 residues. CDR1 SQVTM and CDR2 ANQGSEA come from the germline V gene.

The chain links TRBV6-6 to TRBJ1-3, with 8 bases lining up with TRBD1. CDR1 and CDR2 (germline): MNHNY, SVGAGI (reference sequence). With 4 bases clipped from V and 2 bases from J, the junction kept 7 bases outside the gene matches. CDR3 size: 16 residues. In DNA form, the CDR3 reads TGTGCCAGCAGTTTCCCCGGACAGGGCGCTGGAAACACCATATATTTT. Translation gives CASSFPGQGAGNTIYF.

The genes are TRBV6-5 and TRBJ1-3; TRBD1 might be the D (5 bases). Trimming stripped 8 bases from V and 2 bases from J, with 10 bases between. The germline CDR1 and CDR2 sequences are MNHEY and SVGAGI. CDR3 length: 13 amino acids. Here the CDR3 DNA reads TGTGCCAGCCGCGACAGCCCTGGAAACACCATATATTTT. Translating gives CASRDSPGNTIYF.

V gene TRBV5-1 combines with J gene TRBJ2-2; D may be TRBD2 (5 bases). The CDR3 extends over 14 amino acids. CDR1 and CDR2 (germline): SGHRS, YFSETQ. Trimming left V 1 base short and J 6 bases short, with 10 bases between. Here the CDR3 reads CASSLPMEAGELFF. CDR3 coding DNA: TGCGCCAGCAGCTTGCCAATGGAGGCCGGGGAGCTGTTTTTT.

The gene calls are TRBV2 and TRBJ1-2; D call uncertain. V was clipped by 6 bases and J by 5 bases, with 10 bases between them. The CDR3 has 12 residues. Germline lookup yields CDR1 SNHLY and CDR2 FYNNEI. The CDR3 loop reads CASSGGGYGYTF. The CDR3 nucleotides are TGTGCCAGCAGCGGAGGCGGGTATGGCTACACCTTC.

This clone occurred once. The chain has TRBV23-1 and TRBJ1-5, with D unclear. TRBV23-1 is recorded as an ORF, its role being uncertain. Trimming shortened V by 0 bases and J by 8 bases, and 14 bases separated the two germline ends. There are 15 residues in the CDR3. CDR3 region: CASSQSSGPHKPQHF. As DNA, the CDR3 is TGCGCCAGCAGTCAATCGTCAGGACCACATAAGCCCCAGCATTTT.

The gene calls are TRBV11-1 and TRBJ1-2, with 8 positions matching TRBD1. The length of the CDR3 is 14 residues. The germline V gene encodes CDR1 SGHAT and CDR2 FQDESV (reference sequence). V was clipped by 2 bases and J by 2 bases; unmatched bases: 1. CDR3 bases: TGTGCCAGCAGCTTACAGGGGGCGAACTATGGCTACACCTTC. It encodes CASSLQGANYGYTF.

Here the CDR3 reads CASSQDRVIGGNEKLFF. CDR3 bases: TGCGCCAGCAGCCAAGATCGAGTGATAGGGGGCAATGAAAAACTGTTTTTT. This chain uses TRBV4-1 with TRBJ1-4, with 7 bases fitting TRBD1. J lost 5 bases, V lost 0 bases, and 9 bases had no gene match. In germline, CDR1 is MGHRA, CDR2 YSYEKL. This CDR3 is built from 17 residues.

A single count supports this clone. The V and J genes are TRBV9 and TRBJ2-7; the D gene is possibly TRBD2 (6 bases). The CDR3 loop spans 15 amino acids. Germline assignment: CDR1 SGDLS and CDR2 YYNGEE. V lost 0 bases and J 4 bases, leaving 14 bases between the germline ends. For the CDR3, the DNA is TGTGCCAGCAGCGTAGATGGAGGGGTCGGGTACGAGCAGTACTTC. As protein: CASSVDGGVGYEQYF.

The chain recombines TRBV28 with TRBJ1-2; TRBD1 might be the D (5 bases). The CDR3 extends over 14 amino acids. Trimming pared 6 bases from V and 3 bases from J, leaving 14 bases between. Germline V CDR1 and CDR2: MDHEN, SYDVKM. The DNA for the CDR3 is TGTGCCAGCAGCCTACATGGGGCGGACTATGGCTACACCTTC. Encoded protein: CASSLHGADYGYTF.

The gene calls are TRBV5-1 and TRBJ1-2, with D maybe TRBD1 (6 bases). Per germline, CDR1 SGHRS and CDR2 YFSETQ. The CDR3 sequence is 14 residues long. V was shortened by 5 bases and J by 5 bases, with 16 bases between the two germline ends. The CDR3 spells CASRREGTSYGYTF. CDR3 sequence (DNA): TGCGCCAGCAGACGGGAGGGGACATCTTATGGCTACACCTTC.